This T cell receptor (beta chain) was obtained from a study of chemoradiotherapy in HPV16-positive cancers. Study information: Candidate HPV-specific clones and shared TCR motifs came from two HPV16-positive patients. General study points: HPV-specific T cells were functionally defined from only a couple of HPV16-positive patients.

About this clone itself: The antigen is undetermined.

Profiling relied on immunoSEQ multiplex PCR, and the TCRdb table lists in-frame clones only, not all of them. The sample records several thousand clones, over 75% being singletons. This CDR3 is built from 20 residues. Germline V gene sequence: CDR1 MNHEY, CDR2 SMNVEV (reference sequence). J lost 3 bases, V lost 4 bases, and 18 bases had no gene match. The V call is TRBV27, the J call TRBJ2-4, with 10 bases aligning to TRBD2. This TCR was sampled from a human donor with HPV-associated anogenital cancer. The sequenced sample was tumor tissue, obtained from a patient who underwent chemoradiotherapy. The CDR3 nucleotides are TGTGCCAGCAGTTCTAAGGGCCCTTACTCAGCGGGAGGGTTCAAAAACATTCAGTACTTC. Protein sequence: CASSSKGPYSAGGFKNIQYF.